One sample yielded the 18 T cell receptor beta chains listed below, sequenced in a study of beta chain features in type 1 diabetes. Sequencing targeted expressed TCRB transcripts, as all isolated RNA had been reverse transcribed. The data were produced by immunoSEQ multiplex PCR, yet TCRdb's version contains in-frame clones alone and is incomplete. The sample includes some 110,000 clones, roughly 15% of them seen just once. Study results and limitations: For Type 1 diabetes patients, all four CD4+ subsets carried TCRB CDR3s that were moderately but significantly shorter.

Which antigens these TCRs recognize remains unknown. The sequenced sample was central memory CD4+ T cells from blood. These TCRs come from a man aged 30 to 39 with type 1 diabetes.

The table lists this clone with many counts. This chain links TRBV7-2 with TRBJ2-7; 7 nucleotides align to TRBD1. The CDR3 covers 15 residues. V lost 5 bases, J lost 2 bases, and 9 bases stayed unmatched. Germline CDR1 reads SGHTA; CDR2 reads FQGNSA. The CDR3 reads CASSVRGSPAYEQYF. CDR3 coding DNA: TGTGCCAGCAGCGTCAGGGGGTCCCCCGCCTACGAGCAGTACTTC.

This chain uses TRBV6-1 with TRBJ2-6; unclear D gene. This CDR3 contains 13 residues. V lost 2 bases to trimming and J lost 1 base, with 0 bases between them. Germline assignment: CDR1 MNHNS and CDR2 SASEGT. This CDR3 is CASSESGANVLTF. DNA of the CDR3: TGTGCCAGCAGTGAATCTGGGGCCAACGTCCTGACTTTC.

This clone was detected a few times. The chain combines TRBV7-2 with TRBJ2-5, with a weak D call TRBD2 (6 bases). The CDR3 sequence is 16 residues long. The V and J ends lost 4 bases and 1 base respectively, with 16 bases between them. Germline V gives CDR1 SGHTA, CDR2 FQGNSA. The CDR3 loop reads CASSSPSAGPQETQYF. Here the CDR3 DNA reads TGTGCCAGCAGCTCCCCTAGTGCGGGGCCCCAAGAGACCCAGTACTTC.

At least ten counts were recorded for this clone. The chain links TRBV9 to TRBJ2-3, with D uncertain. V lost 4 bases and J lost 3, with 6 bases in between. The CDR3 is 12 residues long. The V gene's germline CDR1 is SGDLS and CDR2 YYNGEE. The CDR3 reads CASSQRTDTQYF. The CDR3 DNA reads as TGTGCCAGCAGCCAGAGAACAGATACGCAGTATTTT.

The V gene is TRBV10-3, the J gene TRBJ2-6, with 7 bases lining up with TRBD1. The CDR3 runs 18 residues. J was trimmed by 2 bases and V by 4 bases; bases with no gene match: 11. Germline loops: CDR1 ENHRY, CDR2 SYGVKD. The CDR3 coding sequence is TGTGCCATCAGTGCCCAACCAAACCAGGGGGCTGGGGCCAACGTCCTGACTTTC. It encodes CAISAQPNQGAGANVLTF.

The CDR3 sequence: CASTVSGTANTEAFF. The CDR3, as DNA: TGTGCCAGCACCGTATCCGGGACAGCGAACACTGAAGCTTTCTTT. The J gene is TRBJ1-1, the V gene TRBV7-2; the match to TRBD1 covers 7 bases. Unmatched junction bases numbered 9, after V lost 7 bases and J lost 1 base. Germline CDR1 is SGHTA and CDR2 is FQGNSA. The CDR3 consists of 15 residues.

This clone was found a few times. The J gene is TRBJ2-2, the V gene TRBV7-9; TRBD2 might be the D (6 bases). The CDR3 spans 15 residues. In germline, CDR1 is SEHNR, CDR2 FQNEAQ (reference sequence). V lost 5 bases, J lost 2 bases, and 12 bases lay in between. This chain's CDR3 is CASSPGTYNTGELFF. The CDR3 DNA follows: TGTGCCAGCAGCCCTGGGACTTACAACACCGGGGAGCTGTTTTTT.

The chain is built from TRBV28 and TRBJ2-3, with D perhaps given as TRBD1 or TRBD2 (5 bases each). Per the germline V gene, CDR1 is MDHEN and CDR2 is SYDVKM. This CDR3 has 16 residues. Trimming removed 8 bases from V and 0 bases from J, with 18 bases in between. CDR3 nucleotides: TGTGCCAGCCGACCCCCGGGGCAGGGAAGCACAGATACGCAGTATTTT. It codes for CASRPPGQGSTDTQYF.

The chain employs TRBV7-9 and TRBJ1-5; 7 nucleotides align to TRBD1. The V and J ends lost 5 bases and 7 bases, in that order; junction bases with no gene match: 8. This CDR3 spans 14 amino acids. Germline V CDR1 and CDR2: SEHNR, FQNEAQ (reference sequence). The CDR3 DNA follows: TGTGCCAGCAGCCTCGGGACAGCGGAACAGCCCCAGCATTTT. The encoded protein is CASSLGTAEQPQHF. The whole variable domain, filled in from reference TRBV7-9 and TRBJ1-5, reads DTGVSQNPRHKITKRGQNVTFRCDPISEHNRLYWYRQTLGQGPEFLTYFQNEAQLEKSRLLSDRFSAERPKGSFSTLEIQRTEQGDSAMYLCASSLGTAEQPQHFGDGTRLSIL.

The rearrangement joins TRBV7-2 to TRBJ1-5; 7 bases line up with TRBD1. Unmatched junction bases numbered 3, after V lost 2 bases and J lost 2 bases. Germline CDR1 SGHTA, CDR2 FQGNSA. There are 15 residues in the CDR3. The CDR3 sequence: CASSLLGTGNQPQHF. The CDR3 DNA reads as TGTGCCAGCAGCTTACTTGGGACAGGCAATCAGCCCCAGCATTTT.

The chain carries TRBV6-5 and TRBJ1-1; TRBD1 is a possible D gene (5 bases). Germline CDR1 reads MNHEY; CDR2 reads SVGAGI. CDR3 length: 14 amino acids. The V end lost 5 bases, the J end lost 3 bases, and 13 bases lay between the germline ends. As DNA, the CDR3 is TGTGCCAGCAGTGACCAGGGTTTGGACACTGAAGCTTTCTTT. This sequence encodes CASSDQGLDTEAFF.

This clone has just a few counts. The chain uses TRBV21-1 and TRBJ2-7; whether TRBD1, the table's D call, matches the DNA was not checked. TRBV21-1 has pseudogene status. CDR3 size: 13 residues. This CDR3 reads CASGGQKDYEQYF. Here the CDR3 DNA reads TGTGCCAGCGGGGGACAGAAAGACTACGAGCAGTACTTC.

The table lists this clone with a few counts. The CDR3, as DNA: TGCAGCGTTCTGGACGGATCCTATGGCTACACCTTC. Translation gives CSVLDGSYGYTF. The rearrangement uses TRBV29-1 and TRBJ1-2; D is ambiguous. CDR1 and CDR2 (germline): SQVTM, ANQGSEA. The V end was cut by 5 bases, the J end by 4 bases, with 11 bases between. The CDR3 totals 12 residues.

This clone showed up just a few times. The V gene is TRBV7-9, the J gene TRBJ2-1; D is possibly TRBD1 or TRBD2 (5 bases each). Germline V gene data show CDR1 as SEHNR and CDR2 as FQNEAQ (reference sequence). Trimming left V 1 base short and J 8 bases short, with 18 bases between. CDR3 size: 16 residues. CDR3 protein: CASSLGGTQLGHEQFF. The CDR3 bases are TGTGCCAGCAGCTTAGGTGGGACGCAGCTAGGCCATGAGCAGTTCTTC.

The gene calls are TRBV5-6 and TRBJ2-3; 9 nucleotides line up with TRBD2. This CDR3 has 16 residues. Germline CDR1 reads SGHDT; CDR2 reads YYEEEE. J lost 1 base, V lost 1 base, and 4 bases had no gene match. The CDR3 region is CASSLIAGARTDTQYF. The CDR3 DNA sequence: TGTGCCAGCAGCTTGATAGCGGGGGCTCGCACAGATACGCAGTATTTT.

J is TRBJ2-7 and V is TRBV29-1; weak D call: TRBD2 (7 bases). This CDR3 is built from 14 residues. Trimming took 4 bases from V and 2 from J, leaving 15 bases between them. Germline values: CDR1 SQVTM, CDR2 ANQGSEA. The CDR3, as DNA: TGCAGCGTTGCCAGGGGAGGGGTTGCCTACGAGCAGTACTTC. Protein product: CSVARGGVAYEQYF.

This clone was counted only a few times. V usage is TRBV28 and J usage is TRBJ2-2; 9 bases are a match to TRBD2. The CDR3 loop spans 15 amino acids. In germline, CDR1 is MDHEN, CDR2 SYDVKM. The J segment lost 7 bases and the V segment lost 4 bases, leaving 7 bases of the junction unmatched. CDR3 loop: CASSSPSGDGGELFF. The CDR3 DNA sequence: TGTGCCAGCAGTTCCCCTAGCGGGGATGGCGGGGAGCTGTTTTTT.

The CDR3 spells CASTDRGVNSPLHF. The CDR3 coding sequence is TGTGCCAGCACGGACAGAGGGGTAAATTCACCCCTCCACTTT. V and J are TRBV19 and TRBJ1-6; D might be TRBD1 (6 bases). CDR1 is LNHDA and CDR2 is SQIVND in the germline V gene (reference sequence). This CDR3 is 14 amino acids long. The V and J ends lost 9 bases and 7 bases respectively, with 16 bases between them.